The 4 T cell receptor beta chains below come from one sample, sequenced in a study of T cell responses to AZD1222 COVID-19 vaccine. Using immunoSEQ multiplex PCR, the repertoire was profiled, and TCRdb retains in-frame clones only, with some absent. The table records tens of thousands of clones, around 89% of them present only once. Sequencing was performed on peripheral blood, taken on day 0 of MenACWY control vaccination. The receptors shown here come from an adult in good health.

The chain couples TRBV18 to TRBJ1-5; D might be TRBD1 (5 bases). Deletions cut 3 bases from V and 1 base from J, with 7 bases between. CDR1 KGHSH and CDR2 LQKENI come from the germline V gene. The CDR3 covers 14 residues. DNA of the CDR3: TGTGCCAGCTCACCCCAGGGAAGCAATCAGCCCCAGCATTTT. The encoded protein is CASSPQGSNQPQHF.

This clone was seen a handful of times. The CDR3: CASSVGPRAFF. DNA for the CDR3: TGTGCCAGCAGTGTAGGTCCGAGGGCTTTCTTT. This chain links TRBV2 with TRBJ1-1; D is ambiguous. The germline gives CDR1 SNHLY, CDR2 FYNNEI. Trimming left V 4 bases short and J 11 bases short, with 11 bases between. The CDR3 spans 11 residues. The complete variable domain, with remaining parts taken from reference TRBV2 and TRBJ1-1, reads EPEVTQTPSHQVTQMGQEVILRCVPISNHLYFYWYRQILGQKVEFLVSFYNNEISEKSEIFDDQFSVERPDGSNFTLKIRSTKLEDSAMYFCASSVGPRAFFGQGTRLTVV.

The gene calls are TRBV12-3 or TRBV12-4 and TRBJ2-2; tentatively, D is TRBD1 or TRBD2 (6 bases each). There are 12 residues in the CDR3. V was shortened by 8 bases and J by 5 bases, with 9 bases between the two germline ends. CDR3 region: CASGGGTGELFF. The CDR3 DNA follows: TGTGCCAGCGGAGGGGGTACCGGGGAGCTGTTTTTT.

The chain uses TRBV3-1 (or the pseudogene TRBV3-2) and TRBJ1-1; a possible D gene is TRBD1 (6 bases). The CDR3 covers 13 residues. Germline V gives CDR1 LGHDT, CDR2 YNNKEL (reference sequence). Trimming took 3 bases from V and 8 from J, leaving 13 bases between them. The CDR3 loop is CASSHRGGVEAFF. The CDR3 DNA is TGTGCCAGCAGCCACCGAGGGGGGGTCGAAGCTTTCTTT.